Listed below are T cell receptor beta chains from one sample, sequenced in a study of blood T cell repertoires in COVID-19. TCRdb keeps only in-frame clones here, not all; method: immunoSEQ multiplex PCR. The table includes 75,000 to 95,000 clones, roughly 82% detected once. Sequencing was performed on peripheral blood. Source of these receptors: a man in his 60s with acute or convalescent COVID-19. The CDR3 runs from the conserved cysteine through the conserved F or W. D genes are given only for firm matches. Part of the rows lack a size; the others show once, few, many or a class for expanded clones.

j_gene | d_gene | v_gene | abundance | len | CDR3aa | CDR3nt
TRBJ1-1 | TRBD1 | TRBV18 | - | 15 | CASSPTRGQGAEAFF | TGTGCCAGTTCACCAACTCGGGGACAGGGAGCTGAAGCTTTCTTT
TRBJ1-4 | - | TRBV28 | - | 15 | CASRQGRGFEEKLFF | TGTGCCAGCAGGCAGGGGAGGGGGTTTGAAGAAAAACTGTTTTTT
TRBJ2-1 | - | TRBV7-6 | - | 15 | CASSLRLVSYNEQFF | TGTGCCAGCAGCCTGAGACTAGTTTCGTACAATGAGCAGTTCTTC
TRBJ1-5 | TRBD1 | TRBV28 | - | 13 | CASRSDRAQPQHF | TGTGCCAGCAGATCGGACAGGGCTCAGCCCCAGCATTTT
TRBJ1-5 | - | TRBV7-6 | - | 13 | CASSLAPFEPQHF | TGTGCCAGCAGCTTAGCCCCGTTCGAGCCCCAGCATTTT
TRBJ2-1 | TRBD2 | TRBV28 | - | 20 | CASSQLSGGAARGSYNEQFF | TGTGCCAGCAGCCAGCTTAGCGGGGGGGCCGCTCGCGGCTCCTACAATGAGCAGTTCTTC
TRBJ2-5 | TRBD2 | TRBV28 | - | 14 | CASSSGGSVETQYF | TGTGCCAGCAGCTCGGGGGGGTCAGTCGAGACCCAGTACTTC
TRBJ1-2 | - | TRBV28 | - | 13 | CASRPDSFYGYTF | TGTGCCAGCAGGCCGGACAGCTTCTATGGCTACACCTTC
TRBJ2-5 | - | TRBV12-3/TRBV12-4 | - | 13 | CASSFRGSETQYF | TGTGCCAGCAGTTTTAGAGGGTCGGAGACCCAGTACTTC
TRBJ1-2 | TRBD1 | TRBV5-1 | - | 18 | CASSLLTMGHRDREGYTF | TGCGCCAGCAGCTTGTTGACCATGGGGCACCGGGACAGGGAAGGCTACACCTTC
TRBJ1-4 | TRBD1 | TRBV19 | few | 16 | CASSSRTGGGNEKLFF | TGTGCCAGTAGTTCACGGACAGGGGGAGGTAATGAAAAACTGTTTTTT
TRBJ1-2 | TRBD1 | TRBV6-5 | - | 15 | CASSTRQGRNYGYTF | TGTGCCAGCAGTACGAGACAGGGACGGAACTATGGCTACACCTTC
TRBJ1-4 | TRBD1 | TRBV3-1/TRBV3-2 | - | 14 | CASSQTGGPEKLFF | TGTGCCAGCAGCCAGACAGGGGGCCCTGAAAAACTGTTTTTT
TRBJ2-5 | - | TRBV7-6 | - | 12 | CASSFGEGAQYF | TGTGCCAGCAGCTTTGGGGAAGGGGCCCAGTACTTC
TRBJ1-1 | - | TRBV2 | few | 10 | CASSGLEAFF | TGTGCCAGCAGTGGTCTTGAAGCTTTCTTT
TRBJ1-6 | - | TRBV18 | once | 14 | CASSPGVNNSPLHF | TGTGCCAGCTCCCCTGGAGTAAATAATTCACCCCTCCACTTT
TRBJ2-1 | - | TRBV7-9 | - | 16 | CASSPMGGASYNEQFF | TGTGCCAGCAGCCCAATGGGGGGGGCGTCCTACAATGAGCAGTTCTTC
TRBJ1-5 | - | TRBV6-5 | - | 15 | CASLALGQGYQPQHF | TGTGCCAGCCTTGCCCTGGGACAAGGTTATCAGCCCCAGCATTTT
TRBJ1-5 | TRBD1 | TRBV24-1 | - | 14 | CATSLGTVNQPQHF | TGTGCCACCAGCCTCGGGACAGTCAATCAGCCCCAGCATTTT
TRBJ2-1 | TRBD2 | TRBV24-1 | - | 14 | CATSEGGGLSEQFF | TGTGCCACCAGTGAGGGCGGGGGTCTGAGTGAGCAGTTCTTC
TRBJ2-7 | TRBD1 | TRBV7-9 | - | 12 | CASRRDSYEQYF | TGTGCCAGCAGACGGGACAGCTACGAGCAGTACTTC
TRBJ2-1 | TRBD1 | TRBV7-9 | - | 11 | CASSLDRVEFF | TGTGCCAGCAGCCTCGACAGGGTCGAGTTCTTC
TRBJ1-1 | TRBD1 | TRBV5-4 | once | 15 | CASSLVGTGVLAAFF | TGTGCCAGCAGCTTGGTTGGGACAGGGGTTCTCGCAGCTTTCTTT
TRBJ1-5 | TRBD1 | TRBV4-2 | - | 18 | CASSQEGQVGDSNQPQHF | TGTGCCAGCAGCCAAGAGGGACAGGTTGGGGATAGCAATCAGCCCCAGCATTTT
TRBJ1-5 | - | TRBV6-5 | - | 13 | CASSYSRAKPQHF | TGTGCCAGCAGTTACTCGAGAGCGAAACCCCAGCATTTT
TRBJ1-1 | - | TRBV5-5 | - | 14 | CASSPMWRAAEAFF | TGTGCCAGCAGCCCCATGTGGAGGGCTGCTGAAGCTTTCTTT
TRBJ2-4 | TRBD2 | TRBV27 | once | 15 | CASSSLSGGEDIQYF | TGTGCCAGCAGTTCACTCAGCGGGGGCGAGGACATTCAGTACTTC